This T cell receptor beta chain was captured by sequencing in a study of blood T cell repertoires in COVID-19. Across the whole study: Donors in the United States, Italy and Spain gave samples during acute or convalescent COVID-19. PBMCs, B-cell-depleted T cells, or T cells were the source of the cDNA or gDNA that made up the material.

V shed 8 bases, J shed 2 bases, and the junction held 12 bases outside the gene matches. The CDR3 runs to 16 residues. CDR1 KGHDR and CDR2 SFDVKD come from the germline V gene. Source study methods: The assay estimated nucleated cells by amplifying reference gene primers. Only in-frame clones appear in the TCRdb table, and some are missing; sequencing was by immunoSEQ multiplex PCR. V and J calls and clone size are as listed in that table; D and trimming were resolved from the DNA. Altogether 170,000 or so clones are present, about 80% being singletons, with the ten largest covering about 1.6%. The sequenced material came from peripheral blood. J is TRBJ1-1 and V is TRBV24-1; 8 nucleotides line up with TRBD1. The origin of this receptor is a human donor in a cohort sampled during active COVID-19. The CDR3 is CATTRPGQETNTEAFF. The CDR3 DNA sequence: TGTGCCACCACAAGACCGGGACAGGAGACCAACACTGAAGCTTTCTTT.